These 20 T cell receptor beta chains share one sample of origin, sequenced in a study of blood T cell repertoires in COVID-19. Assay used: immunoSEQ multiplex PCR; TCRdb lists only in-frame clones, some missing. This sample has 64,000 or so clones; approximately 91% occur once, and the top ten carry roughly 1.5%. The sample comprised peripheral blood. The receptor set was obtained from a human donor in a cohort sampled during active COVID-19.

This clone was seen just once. Here the CDR3 reads CASSPRRDRGLANTGELFF. As DNA, the CDR3 is TGTGCCAGCAGCCCCCGCCGGGACAGGGGCCTCGCGAACACCGGGGAGCTGTTTTTT. The rearrangement uses TRBV7-2 and TRBJ2-2; 10 bases agree with TRBD1. Looked up from germline, CDR1 is SGHTA and CDR2 is FQGNSA. This CDR3 has 19 amino acids. With 5 bases clipped from V and 0 bases from J, the junction kept 12 bases outside the gene matches.

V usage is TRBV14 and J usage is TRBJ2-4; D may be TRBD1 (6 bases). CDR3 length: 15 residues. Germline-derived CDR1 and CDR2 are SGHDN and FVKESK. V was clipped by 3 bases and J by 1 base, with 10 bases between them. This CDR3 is CASSQAGVAKNIQYF. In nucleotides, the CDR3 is TGTGCCAGCAGCCAGGCAGGGGTGGCCAAAAACATTCAGTACTTC.

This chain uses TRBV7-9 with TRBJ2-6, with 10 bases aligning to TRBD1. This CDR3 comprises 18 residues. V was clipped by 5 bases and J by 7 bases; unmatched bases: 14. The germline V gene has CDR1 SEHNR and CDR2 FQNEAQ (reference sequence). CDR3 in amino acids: CASSVGTGDPKGANVLTF. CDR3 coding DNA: TGTGCCAGCAGCGTAGGGACAGGGGACCCGAAAGGCGCCAACGTCCTGACTTTC.

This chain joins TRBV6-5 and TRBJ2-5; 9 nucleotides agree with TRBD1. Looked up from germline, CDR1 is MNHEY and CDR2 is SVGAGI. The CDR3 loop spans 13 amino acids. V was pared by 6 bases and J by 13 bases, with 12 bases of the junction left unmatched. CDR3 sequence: CASSSPGTGSAYF. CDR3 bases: TGTGCCAGCAGCTCTCCCGGGACAGGGTCAGCGTACTTC.

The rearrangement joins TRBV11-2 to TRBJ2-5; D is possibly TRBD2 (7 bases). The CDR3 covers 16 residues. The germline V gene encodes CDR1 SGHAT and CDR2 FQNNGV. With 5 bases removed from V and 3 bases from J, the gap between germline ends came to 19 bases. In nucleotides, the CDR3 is TGTGCCAGCAGCCCCGCCGTAGGGGGGAGGGAAGAGACCCAGTACTTC. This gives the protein CASSPAVGGREETQYF.

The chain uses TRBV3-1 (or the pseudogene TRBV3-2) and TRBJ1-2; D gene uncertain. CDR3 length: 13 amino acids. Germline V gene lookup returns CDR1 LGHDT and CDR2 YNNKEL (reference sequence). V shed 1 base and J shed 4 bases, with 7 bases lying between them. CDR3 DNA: TGTGCCAGCAGCCAAGGGCACAGCTATGGCTACACCTTC. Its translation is CASSQGHSYGYTF.

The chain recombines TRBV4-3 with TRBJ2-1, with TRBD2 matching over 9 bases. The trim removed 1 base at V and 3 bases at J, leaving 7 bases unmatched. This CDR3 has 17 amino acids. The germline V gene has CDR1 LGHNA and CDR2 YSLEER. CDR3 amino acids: CASSQVRASGNYNEQFF. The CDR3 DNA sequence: TGCGCCAGCAGCCAAGTAAGGGCTAGCGGGAACTACAATGAGCAGTTCTTC.

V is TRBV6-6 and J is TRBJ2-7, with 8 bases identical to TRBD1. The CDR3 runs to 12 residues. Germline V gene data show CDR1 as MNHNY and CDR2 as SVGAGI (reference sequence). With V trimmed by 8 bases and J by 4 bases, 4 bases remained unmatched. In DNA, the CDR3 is TGTGCCAGCGGACAGGGCCAGTACGAGCAGTACTTC. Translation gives CASGQGQYEQYF.

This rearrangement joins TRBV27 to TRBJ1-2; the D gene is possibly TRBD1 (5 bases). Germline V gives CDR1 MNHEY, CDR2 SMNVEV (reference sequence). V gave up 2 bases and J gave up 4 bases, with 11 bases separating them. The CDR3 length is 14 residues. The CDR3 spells CASSLRGGIYGYTF. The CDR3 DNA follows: TGTGCCAGCAGTTTACGGGGGGGGATCTATGGCTACACCTTC.

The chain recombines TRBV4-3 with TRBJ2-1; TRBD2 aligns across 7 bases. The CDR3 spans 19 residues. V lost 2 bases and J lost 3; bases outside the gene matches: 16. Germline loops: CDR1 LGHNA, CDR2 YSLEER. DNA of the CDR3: TGCGCCAGCAGCCAAAGGGGAGGGAGTGTCACGAAAAACTACAATGAGCAGTTCTTC. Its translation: CASSQRGGSVTKNYNEQFF.

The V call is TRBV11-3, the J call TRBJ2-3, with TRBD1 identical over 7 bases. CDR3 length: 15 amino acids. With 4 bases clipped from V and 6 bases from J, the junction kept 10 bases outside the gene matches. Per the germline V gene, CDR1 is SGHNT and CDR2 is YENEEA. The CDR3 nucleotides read TGTGCCAGCAGCTCCGGGACAGTAACGGGTGATACGCAGTATTTT. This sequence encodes CASSSGTVTGDTQYF.

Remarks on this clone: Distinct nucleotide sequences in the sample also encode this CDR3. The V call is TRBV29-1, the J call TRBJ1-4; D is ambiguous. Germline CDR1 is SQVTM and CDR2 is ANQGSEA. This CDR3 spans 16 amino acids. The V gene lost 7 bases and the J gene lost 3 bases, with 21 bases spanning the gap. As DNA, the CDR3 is TGCAGCGCCACATTCGGGATCAAGGACCCTAATGAAAAACTGTTTTTT. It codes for CSATFGIKDPNEKLFF.

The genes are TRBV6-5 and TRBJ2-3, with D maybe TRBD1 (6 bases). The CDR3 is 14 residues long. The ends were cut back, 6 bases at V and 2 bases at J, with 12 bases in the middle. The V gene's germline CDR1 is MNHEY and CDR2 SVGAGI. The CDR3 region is CASRRNRDTDTQYF. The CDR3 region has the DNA TGTGCCAGCAGGCGAAACAGGGACACAGATACGCAGTATTTT.

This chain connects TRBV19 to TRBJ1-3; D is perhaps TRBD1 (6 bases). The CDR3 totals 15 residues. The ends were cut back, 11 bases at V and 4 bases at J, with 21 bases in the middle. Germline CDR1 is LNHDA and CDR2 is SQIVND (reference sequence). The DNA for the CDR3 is TGTGCCGCACTGGACCACAGGGCGAACGGAAACACCATATATTTT. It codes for CAALDHRANGNTIYF.

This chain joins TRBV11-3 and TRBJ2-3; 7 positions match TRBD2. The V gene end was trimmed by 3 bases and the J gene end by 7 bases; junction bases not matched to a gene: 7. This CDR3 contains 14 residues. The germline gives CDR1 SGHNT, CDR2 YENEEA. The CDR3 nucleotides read TGTGCCAGCAGCTTCGGGACTAACCAAAATACGCAGTATTTT. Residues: CASSFGTNQNTQYF.

CDR3 residues: CASSSRALTSVFSDTQYF. The CDR3, as DNA: TGCGCCAGCAGCTCGCGCGCCCTGACTAGCGTCTTTTCAGATACGCAGTATTTT. The chain has TRBV5-1 and TRBJ2-3, with TRBD2 matching over 8 bases. The CDR3 is 18 residues long. With 3 bases clipped from V and 4 bases from J, the junction kept 16 bases outside the gene matches. Germline V CDR1 and CDR2: SGHRS, YFSETQ.

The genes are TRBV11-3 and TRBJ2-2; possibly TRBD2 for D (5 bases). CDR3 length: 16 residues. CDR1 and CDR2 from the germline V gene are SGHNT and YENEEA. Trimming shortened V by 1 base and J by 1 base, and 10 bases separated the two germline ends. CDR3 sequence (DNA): TGTGCCAGCAGCTTAGTCCTAGCCGGGAACACCGGGGAGCTGTTTTTT. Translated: CASSLVLAGNTGELFF.

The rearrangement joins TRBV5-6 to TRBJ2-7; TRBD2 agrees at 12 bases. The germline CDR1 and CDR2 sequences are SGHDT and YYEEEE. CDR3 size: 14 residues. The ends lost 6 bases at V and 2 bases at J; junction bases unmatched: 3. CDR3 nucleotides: TGTGCCAGCACCAGGACTAGCGGGACCTACGAGCAGTACTTC. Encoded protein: CASTRTSGTYEQYF.

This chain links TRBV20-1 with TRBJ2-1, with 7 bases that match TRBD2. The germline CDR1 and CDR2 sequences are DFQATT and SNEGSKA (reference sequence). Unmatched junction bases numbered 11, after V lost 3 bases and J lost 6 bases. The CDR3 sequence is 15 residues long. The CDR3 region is CSASGIGRALNEQFF. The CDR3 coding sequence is TGCAGTGCTAGTGGCATTGGGAGGGCCCTCAATGAGCAGTTCTTC.

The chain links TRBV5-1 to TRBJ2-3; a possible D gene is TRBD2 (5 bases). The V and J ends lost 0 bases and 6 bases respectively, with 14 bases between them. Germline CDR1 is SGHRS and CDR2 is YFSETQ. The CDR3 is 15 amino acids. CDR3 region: CASSLEGVSSDTQYF. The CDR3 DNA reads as TGCGCCAGCAGCTTGGAGGGAGTATCGTCGGATACGCAGTATTTT.